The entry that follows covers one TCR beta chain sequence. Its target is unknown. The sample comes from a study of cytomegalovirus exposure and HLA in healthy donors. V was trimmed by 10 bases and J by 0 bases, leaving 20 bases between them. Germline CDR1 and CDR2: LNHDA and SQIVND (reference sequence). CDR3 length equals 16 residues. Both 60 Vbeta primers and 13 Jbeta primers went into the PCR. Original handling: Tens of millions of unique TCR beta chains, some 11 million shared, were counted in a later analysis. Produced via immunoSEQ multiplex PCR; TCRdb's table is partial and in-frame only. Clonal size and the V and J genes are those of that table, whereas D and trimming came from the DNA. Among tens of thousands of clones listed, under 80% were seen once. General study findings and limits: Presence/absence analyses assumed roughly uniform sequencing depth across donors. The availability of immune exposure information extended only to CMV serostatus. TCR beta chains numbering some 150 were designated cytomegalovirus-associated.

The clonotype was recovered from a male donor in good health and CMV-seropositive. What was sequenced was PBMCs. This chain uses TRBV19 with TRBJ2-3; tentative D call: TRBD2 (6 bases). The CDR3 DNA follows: TGTGCCACGACAGCGGGCGCCCGTTCTAGCACAGATACGCAGTATTTT. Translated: CATTAGARSSTDTQYF. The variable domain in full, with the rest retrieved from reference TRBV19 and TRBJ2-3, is DGGITQSPKYLFRKEGQNVTLSCEQNLNHDAMYWYRQDPGQGLRLIYYSQIVNDFQKGDIAEGYSVSREKKESFPLTVTSAQKNPTAFYLCATTAGARSSTDTQYFGPGTRLTVL.